Listed here are 12 T cell receptor beta chains from one sample, sequenced in a study of cytomegalovirus exposure and HLA in healthy donors. 13 Jbeta primers and 60 Vbeta primers were used for the PCR. Assay used: immunoSEQ multiplex PCR; TCRdb lists only in-frame clones, some missing. The data show roughly 140,000 clones, just under 85% seen once. Sequenced: PBMCs. These receptors were collected from an older woman in good health and CMV-seropositive.

CDR3 in amino acids: CASSAPGQGLREQYF. The CDR3 DNA is TGTGCCAGCAGCGCACCGGGACAGGGCTTGCGGGAGCAGTACTTC. This chain uses TRBV7-2 with TRBJ2-7, with 9 bases aligning to TRBD1. The CDR3 length is 15 residues. Germline V gene sequence: CDR1 SGHTA, CDR2 FQGNSA. The V and J ends lost 5 bases and 7 bases, in that order; junction bases with no gene match: 12.

The chain couples TRBV30 to TRBJ2-5; a possible D gene is TRBD1 (6 bases). CDR1 GTSNPN and CDR2 SVGIG come from the germline V gene (reference sequence). The V and J ends lost 0 bases and 9 bases respectively, with 14 bases between them. The CDR3 length is 13 residues. CDR3: CAWSVRRPGAQYF. As DNA, the CDR3 is TGTGCCTGGAGTGTACGCCGGCCAGGGGCCCAGTACTTC.

This clone was found a few times. This chain connects TRBV6-5 to TRBJ2-5; 11 positions match TRBD2. Germline CDR1 MNHEY, CDR2 SVGAGI. V lost 5 bases, J lost 5 bases, and 7 bases stayed unmatched. This CDR3 spans 15 amino acids. The CDR3 spells CASSNSGRALETQYF. The CDR3 DNA follows: TGTGCCAGCAGTAATAGCGGGAGGGCCCTTGAGACCCAGTACTTC.

V gene TRBV7-2 combines with J gene TRBJ1-2; 8 bases are shared with TRBD1. Germline values: CDR1 SGHTA, CDR2 FQGNSA. This CDR3 spans 13 amino acids. Trimming cost V 4 bases and J 8 bases; bases outside gene matches: 6. The CDR3 reads CASSSTGTGGYTF. CDR3 bases: TGTGCCAGCAGCTCTACAGGGACAGGCGGCTACACCTTC.

V and J are TRBV4-3 and TRBJ2-2, with a weak D call TRBD2 (6 bases). The CDR3 has 14 residues. The germline V gene has CDR1 LGHNA and CDR2 YSLEER. V was clipped by 3 bases and J by 3 bases, with 8 bases between them. The CDR3 protein is CASSHGRDTGELFF. DNA for the CDR3: TGCGCCAGCAGCCACGGGAGAGACACCGGGGAGCTGTTTTTT.

This chain connects TRBV6-1 to TRBJ1-2; the match to TRBD1 covers 10 bases. Germline CDR1 and CDR2: MNHNS and SASEGT. This CDR3 region has 15 residues. J lost 4 bases, V lost 6 bases, and 8 bases had no gene match. CDR3 DNA: TGTGCCAGCAGGATAGACAGGGGGCTGTTCTATGGCTACACCTTC. This translates into CASRIDRGLFYGYTF.

V and J are TRBV28 and TRBJ2-5; D gene unclear. From germline, CDR1 is MDHEN and CDR2 SYDVKM. Trimming removed 7 bases from V and 5 bases from J, with 8 bases in between. The CDR3 runs to 11 residues. CDR3 sequence reads: CASKRWETQYF. As DNA, the CDR3 is TGTGCCAGCAAGAGGTGGGAGACCCAGTACTTC.

The chain carries TRBV10-2 and TRBJ2-7; D possibly corresponds to TRBD2 (7 bases). Germline CDR1 and CDR2: WSHSY and SAAADI. The V end was cut by 8 bases, the J end by 5 bases, with 10 bases between. The CDR3 covers 11 residues. For the CDR3, the DNA is TGCGCCAGCGGAGGGGGGGACGAGCAGTACTTC. As protein: CASGGGDEQYF.

V is TRBV7-2 and J is TRBJ2-7; 7 bases are shared with TRBD2. Trimming at V came to 2 bases and at J to 0 bases, leaving 4 bases not matched to a gene. Germline V lookup: CDR1 SGHTA, CDR2 FQGNSA. This CDR3 has 15 residues. The CDR3 DNA follows: TGTGCCAGCAGCTTAACTAGCGCAGACTCCTACGAGCAGTACTTC. It encodes CASSLTSADSYEQYF.

V and J are TRBV27 and TRBJ2-2; D remains ambiguous. CDR1 is MNHEY, CDR2 SMNVEV, per germline (reference sequence). There are 14 residues in the CDR3. Deletions cut 1 base from V and 0 bases from J, with 3 bases between. The CDR3: CASSLFSNTGELFF. Written as DNA, the CDR3 is TGTGCCAGCAGTTTATTCTCGAACACCGGGGAGCTGTTTTTT.

V gene TRBV2 combines with J gene TRBJ2-7; D might be TRBD1 (6 bases). Germline values: CDR1 SNHLY, CDR2 FYNNEI. The V end lost 3 bases, the J end lost 6 bases, and 15 bases lay between the germline ends. The CDR3 is 14 amino acids. CDR3 in DNA: TGTGCCAGCAGTGATGTGACAGGACTTAGCGAGCAGTACTTC. As protein: CASSDVTGLSEQYF.

This clone was seen only a few times. This sequence joins TRBV18 and TRBJ1-2; a weak D match, TRBD1 (6 bases). Germline CDR1 reads KGHSH; CDR2 reads LQKENI. Trimming removed 1 base from V and 5 bases from J, with 11 bases in between. The CDR3 has 14 residues. The CDR3 is CASSPRTEGYGYTF. CDR3 nucleotides: TGTGCCAGCTCACCACGGACAGAGGGGTATGGCTACACCTTC.